Below, 26 T cell receptor beta chains from the same sample are listed, as sequenced in a study of OX40 agonist ivuxolimab in advanced cancers. Generated by immunoSEQ multiplex PCR, the TCRdb table keeps only in-frame clones and is missing some. The sample lists 48,000 or so clones, 75% to 85% occurring once. Specimen: CD4+ or CD8+ T cells sorted from blood, collected in a trial of the OX40 agonist ivuxolimab. The receptors come from an adult with an advanced solid tumor such as melanoma, head and neck, liver or kidney cancer.

This chain joins TRBV7-9 and TRBJ2-1; 16 bases line up with TRBD2. The CDR3 extends over 17 amino acids. CDR1 SEHNR and CDR2 FQNEAQ come from the germline V gene (reference sequence). Losses at the gene ends were 5 bases for V and 5 bases for J; bases not matched to a gene: 6. The CDR3, as DNA: TGTGCCAGCAGCCCGGGACTAGCGGGGGGGCGACACAATGAGCAGTTCTTC. Its translation: CASSPGLAGGRHNEQFF.

The chain recombines TRBV9 with TRBJ1-2, with unresolved D. This CDR3 region has 13 residues. V lost 0 bases and J 0 bases, leaving 3 bases between the germline ends. Germline CDR1 is SGDLS and CDR2 is YYNGEE. CDR3 sequence (DNA): TGTGCCAGCAGCGTAGTCCCTAACTATGGCTACACCTTC. It codes for CASSVVPNYGYTF.

The rearrangement links TRBV9 to TRBJ2-3; no clear D. Between the trimmed V and J ends, which lost 0 bases and 0 bases, there was a span of 8 bases. There are 15 residues in the CDR3. Germline assignment: CDR1 SGDLS and CDR2 YYNGEE. CDR3 sequence: CASSVGTLSTDTQYF. CDR3 sequence (DNA): TGTGCCAGCAGCGTAGGGACGCTTAGCACAGATACGCAGTATTTT.

The chain has TRBV4-1 and TRBJ2-2; D remains ambiguous. Trimming cost V 0 bases and J 5 bases, with 19 bases left between them. This CDR3 is 18 amino acids long. Looked up from germline, CDR1 is MGHRA and CDR2 is YSYEKL. CDR3 region: CASSQEIPVMMVTGELFF. CDR3 coding DNA: TGCGCCAGCAGCCAAGAAATCCCAGTAATGATGGTAACCGGGGAGCTGTTTTTT.

The J gene is TRBJ2-5, the V gene TRBV10-3, with 11 bases matching TRBD1. The V segment lost 9 bases and the J segment 5 bases; nucleotides outside the gene matches: 5. CDR3 size: 13 residues. CDR1 and CDR2 (germline): ENHRY, SYGVKD. This CDR3 reads CAITDRGRETQYF. In nucleotides, the CDR3 is TGTGCCATAACGGACAGGGGGCGGGAGACCCAGTACTTC.

The chain joins TRBV6-1 to TRBJ1-4, with a weak D call TRBD1 (6 bases). Trimming took 5 bases from V and 1 from J, leaving 11 bases between them. In germline, CDR1 is MNHNS, CDR2 SASEGT. This CDR3 comprises 15 residues. CDR3 sequence reads: CASSPRGLTNEKLFF. The CDR3 DNA reads as TGTGCCAGCAGTCCGAGGGGGTTAACTAATGAAAAACTGTTTTTT.

V usage is TRBV7-2 and J usage is TRBJ2-5; D not resolved. Germline CDR1 SGHTA, CDR2 FQGNSA. CDR3 size: 13 residues. V lost 1 base to trimming and J lost 2 bases, with 5 bases between them. The CDR3, as DNA: TGTGCCAGCAGCTTAGTTTCGCAAGAGACCCAGTACTTC. Its protein product is CASSLVSQETQYF.

V usage is TRBV15 and J usage is TRBJ1-2, with a weak D call TRBD1 (5 bases). Deletions cut 0 bases from V and 6 bases from J, with 17 bases between. Germline assignment: CDR1 LNHNV and CDR2 YYDKDF (reference sequence). This CDR3 is built from 16 residues. CDR3 nucleotide sequence: TGTGCCACCAGCAGAGACGGGAGAGGGGATGGGAATGGCTACACCTTC. Translated: CATSRDGRGDGNGYTF. Using reference TRBV15 and TRBJ1-2 for the parts outside the CDR3, the full variable domain is DAMVIQNPRYQVTQFGKPVTLSCSQTLNHNVMYWYQQKSSQAPKLLFHYYDKDFNNEADTPDNFQSRRPNTSFCFLDIRSPGLGDTAMYLCATSRDGRGDGNGYTFGSGTRLTVV.

The chain uses TRBV29-1 and TRBJ1-1; D call uncertain. The length of the CDR3 is 12 residues. Germline lookup yields CDR1 SQVTM and CDR2 ANQGSEA. Trimming took 2 bases from V and 4 from J, leaving 8 bases between them. CDR3 in DNA: TGCAGCGTTGAACCGGGCAGCACTGAAGCTTTCTTT. It translates to CSVEPGSTEAFF.

J is TRBJ2-5 and V is TRBV5-1, with D possibly matching TRBD2 (6 bases). Trimming pared 4 bases from V and 4 bases from J, leaving 14 bases between. Germline V gene data show CDR1 as SGHRS and CDR2 as YFSETQ. This CDR3 comprises 14 residues. CDR3 bases: TGCGCCAGCAGCCCCGGGAGAACGTCAGAGACCCAGTACTTC. Its translation is CASSPGRTSETQYF. The variable domain in full, with the rest retrieved from reference TRBV5-1 and TRBJ2-5, is KAGVTQTPRYLIKTRGQQVTLSCSPISGHRSVSWYQQTPGQGLQFLFEYFSETQRNKGNFPGRFSGRQFSNSRSEMNVSTLELGDSALYLCASSPGRTSETQYFGPGTRLLVL.

This clone is a singleton in its sample. The V call is TRBV4-3, the J call TRBJ1-2, with unresolved D. The length of the CDR3 is 14 residues. In germline, CDR1 is LGHNA, CDR2 YSLEER. V lost 1 base, J lost 8 bases, and 14 bases lay in between. CDR3 DNA sequence: TGCGCCAGCAGCCAAGCCGTGGAGGGTTACGGCTACACCTTC. It is translated as CASSQAVEGYGYTF.

There are a few counts of this clone. The V call is TRBV10-3, the J call TRBJ2-5, with 9 positions matching TRBD1. The junction had 5 bases not matched to a gene; V was cut back by 5 bases and J by 4 bases. The CDR3 is 14 amino acids. In germline, CDR1 is ENHRY, CDR2 SYGVKD. The DNA of the CDR3 is TGTGCCATCAGTCAGACAGGGGGGAGAGAGACCCAGTACTTC. Protein product: CAISQTGGRETQYF.

This sequence joins TRBV5-4 and TRBJ2-5; no reliable D call. The CDR3 totals 13 residues. Per germline, CDR1 SGHNT and CDR2 YYREEE (reference sequence). The V gene lost 5 bases and the J gene lost 1 base, with 9 bases spanning the gap. CDR3 in amino acids: CASSTDLQETQYF. The CDR3 DNA is TGTGCCAGCAGTACGGACCTCCAAGAGACCCAGTACTTC.

The rearrangement joins TRBV2 to TRBJ1-1; D is possibly TRBD1 (5 bases). This CDR3 spans 13 amino acids. CDR1 is SNHLY and CDR2 is FYNNEI in the germline V gene. Trimming pared 7 bases from V and 4 bases from J, leaving 13 bases between. The CDR3 reads CASIRGGGTEAFF. Written as DNA, the CDR3 is TGTGCCAGCATTCGGGGTGGGGGCACTGAAGCTTTCTTT.

This clone showed up just once. The chain carries TRBV4-3 and TRBJ2-2; 12 bases agree with TRBD1. V lost 1 base to trimming and J lost 4 bases; unmatched junction nucleotides: 1. Germline V gene data show CDR1 as LGHNA and CDR2 as YSLEER. The CDR3 spans 16 residues. This CDR3 is CASSQGDRGPTGELFF. Here the CDR3 DNA reads TGCGCCAGCAGCCAAGGGGACAGGGGGCCCACCGGGGAGCTGTTTTTT.

This clone was counted a single time. This rearrangement joins TRBV2 to TRBJ2-6; maybe TRBD1 (5 bases). Germline assignment: CDR1 SNHLY and CDR2 FYNNEI. The ends were cut back, 10 bases at V and 0 bases at J, with 16 bases in the middle. The length of the CDR3 is 16 residues. The CDR3 nucleotides are TGTGCCACCGAACAGGCGGTCAACTCTGGGGCCAACGTCCTGACTTTC. It specifies CATEQAVNSGANVLTF.

The chain uses TRBV19 and TRBJ2-3, with D perhaps matching TRBD2 (6 bases). Trimming took off 2 bases at V and 4 bases at J, with 19 bases between the two ends. The CDR3 runs to 17 residues. Germline V gene lookup returns CDR1 LNHDA and CDR2 SQIVND (reference sequence). Here the CDR3 reads CASSIWYGAGEADTQYF. The CDR3 region has the DNA TGTGCCAGTAGTATATGGTACGGGGCCGGGGAGGCAGATACGCAGTATTTT.

This rearrangement joins TRBV6-5 to TRBJ1-1, with no clear D. The germline gives CDR1 MNHEY, CDR2 SVGAGI. With 6 bases removed from V and 0 bases from J, the gap between germline ends came to 8 bases. This CDR3 is 13 amino acids long. CDR3 sequence reads: CASSRQLNTEAFF. In nucleotides, the CDR3 is TGTGCCAGCAGCCGTCAATTGAACACTGAAGCTTTCTTT.

This chain connects TRBV18 to TRBJ2-2; D is possibly TRBD1 (5 bases). CDR1 and CDR2 (germline): KGHSH, LQKENI. V was cut by 3 bases and J by 2 bases, with 10 bases left in between. The CDR3 sequence is 15 residues long. For the CDR3, the DNA is TGTGCCAGCTCACCCCTCAGGGAAAACACCGGGGAGCTGTTTTTT. As protein: CASSPLRENTGELFF. The full variable domain, completed using reference TRBV18 and TRBJ2-2, is NAGVMQNPRHLVRRRGQEARLRCSPMKGHSHVYWYRQLPEEGLKFMVYLQKENIIDESGMPKERFSAEFPKEGPSILRIQQVVRGDSAAYFCASSPLRENTGELFFGEGSRLTVL.

In its sample, this clone was seen once. V gene TRBV7-2 combines with J gene TRBJ2-6; D might be TRBD2 (6 bases). The V and J ends lost 1 base and 0 bases respectively, with 10 bases between them. The CDR3 is made up of 17 amino acids. Germline-derived CDR1 and CDR2 are SGHTA and FQGNSA. This CDR3 is CASSLVGGRSGANVLTF. The CDR3 nucleotides read TGTGCCAGCAGCTTAGTGGGGGGTCGCTCTGGGGCCAACGTCCTGACTTTC. The complete variable domain, with remaining parts taken from reference TRBV7-2 and TRBJ2-6, reads GAGVSQSPSNKVTEKGKDVELRCDPISGHTALYWYRQSLGQGLEFLIYFQGNSAPDKSGLPSDRFSAERTGGSVSTLTIQRTQQEDSAVYLCASSLVGGRSGANVLTFGAGSRLTVL.

This chain connects TRBV5-1 to TRBJ1-2; no definite D call. The CDR3 is made up of 13 amino acids. Trimming stripped 5 bases from V and 0 bases from J, with 8 bases between. Germline CDR1 SGHRS, CDR2 YFSETQ. CDR3 DNA: TGCGCCAGCAGGAAAGAAGCTAACTATGGCTACACCTTC. Translation: CASRKEANYGYTF.

Notes on this clone: Additional DNA sequences in this sample encode the identical CDR3. The chain recombines TRBV7-2 with TRBJ2-3; possible D gene TRBD2, 6 bases. Germline CDR1 and CDR2: SGHTA and FQGNSA. Trimming shortened V by 1 base and J by 2 bases, and 7 bases separated the two germline ends. The CDR3 is 14 residues long. CDR3 nucleotide sequence: TGTGCCAGCAGCTTAGGCGGGGCCACAGATACGCAGTATTTT. Translating it yields CASSLGGATDTQYF.

This clone was recorded once. In nucleotides, the CDR3 is TGTGCCAGCAGCCGGCGGACGGGGGGTAGCACAGATACGCAGTATTTT. Amino acid sequence: CASSRRTGGSTDTQYF. This chain joins TRBV5-4 and TRBJ2-3, with 7 positions matching TRBD2. The germline V gene has CDR1 SGHNT and CDR2 YYREEE (reference sequence). V shed 4 bases, J shed 0 bases, and the junction held 8 bases outside the gene matches. This CDR3 spans 16 amino acids.

CDR3 sequence (DNA): TGTGCCAGCAGTCCCGGGACAGGGGGTTGGGAGACCCAGTACTTC. This codes for CASSPGTGGWETQYF. The chain combines TRBV2 with TRBJ2-5; 11 bases agree with TRBD1. This CDR3 region has 15 residues. The ends lost 5 bases at V and 5 bases at J; junction bases unmatched: 7. Germline CDR1 SNHLY, CDR2 FYNNEI.

V is TRBV7-9 and J is TRBJ2-3; 7 bases fit TRBD2. CDR1 SEHNR and CDR2 FQNEAQ come from the germline V gene (reference sequence). The junction had 3 bases not matched to a gene; V was cut back by 5 bases and J by 1 base. This CDR3 contains 14 residues. The CDR3 sequence is CASSISGGTDTQYF. As DNA, the CDR3 is TGTGCCAGCAGCATCAGCGGGGGCACAGATACGCAGTATTTT.

The V and J genes are TRBV19 and TRBJ1-2; 12 nucleotides match TRBD1. Per germline, CDR1 LNHDA and CDR2 SQIVND (reference sequence). Trimming took 4 bases from V and 7 from J; bases not matched to a gene: 13. This CDR3 has 17 amino acids. As DNA, the CDR3 is TGTGCCAGTAGTACCAACTTCCGGGACAGGGGGCGAGGTGGCTACACCTTC. It yields the protein CASSTNFRDRGRGGYTF. Variable domain in full (rest from reference TRBV19 and TRBJ1-2): DGGITQSPKYLFRKEGQNVTLSCEQNLNHDAMYWYRQDPGQGLRLIYYSQIVNDFQKGDIAEGYSVSREKKESFPLTVTSAQKNPTAFYLCASSTNFRDRGRGGYTFGSGTRLTVV.